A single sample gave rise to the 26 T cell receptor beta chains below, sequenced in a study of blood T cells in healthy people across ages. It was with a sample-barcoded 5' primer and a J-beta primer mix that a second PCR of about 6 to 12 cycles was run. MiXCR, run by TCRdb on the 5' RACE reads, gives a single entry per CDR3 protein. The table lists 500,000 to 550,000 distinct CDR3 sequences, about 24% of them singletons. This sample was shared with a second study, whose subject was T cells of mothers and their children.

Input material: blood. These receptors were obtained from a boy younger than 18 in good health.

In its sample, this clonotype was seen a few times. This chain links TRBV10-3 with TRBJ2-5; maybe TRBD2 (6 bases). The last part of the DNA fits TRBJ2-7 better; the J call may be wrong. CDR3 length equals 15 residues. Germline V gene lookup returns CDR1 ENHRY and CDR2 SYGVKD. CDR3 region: CAIRQTGSSSYEQYF. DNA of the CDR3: TGTGCCATCAGACAAACCGGGAGCAGCTCCTACGAGCAGTACTTC.

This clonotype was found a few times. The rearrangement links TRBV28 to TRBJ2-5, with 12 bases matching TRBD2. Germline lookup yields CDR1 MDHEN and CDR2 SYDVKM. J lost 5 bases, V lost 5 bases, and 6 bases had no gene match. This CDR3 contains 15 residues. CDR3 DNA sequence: TGTGCCAGCAGTAGGACTAGCGGGGCCAAGGAGACCCAGTACTTC. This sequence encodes CASSRTSGAKETQYF.

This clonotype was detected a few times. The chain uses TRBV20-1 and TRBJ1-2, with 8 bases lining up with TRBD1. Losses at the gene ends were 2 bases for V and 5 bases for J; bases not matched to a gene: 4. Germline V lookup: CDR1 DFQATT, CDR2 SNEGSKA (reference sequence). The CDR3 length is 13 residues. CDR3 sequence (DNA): TGCAGTGCTAGAAGCAGGGGGCCGTATGGCTACACCTTC. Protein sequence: CSARSRGPYGYTF.

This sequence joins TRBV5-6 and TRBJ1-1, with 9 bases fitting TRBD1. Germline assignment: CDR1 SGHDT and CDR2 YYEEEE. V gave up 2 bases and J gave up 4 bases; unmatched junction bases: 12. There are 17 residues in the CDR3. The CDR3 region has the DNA TGTGCCAGCAGCTTCGGGGACAGGGCACTTGTTACCACTGAAGCTTTCTTT. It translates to CASSFGDRALVTTEAFF. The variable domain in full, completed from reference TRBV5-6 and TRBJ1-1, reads DAGVTQSPTHLIKTRGQQVTLRCSPKSGHDTVSWYQQALGQGPQFIFQYYEEEERQRGNFPDRFSGHQFPNYSSELNVNALLLGDSALYLCASSFGDRALVTTEAFFGQGTRLTVV.

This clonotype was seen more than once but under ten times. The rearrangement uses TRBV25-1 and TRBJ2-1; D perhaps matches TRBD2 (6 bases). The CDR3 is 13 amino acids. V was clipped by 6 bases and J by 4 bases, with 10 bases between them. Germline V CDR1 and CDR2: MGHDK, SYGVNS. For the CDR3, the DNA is TGTGCCAGCAGATTAGCGGAGTACAATGAGCAGTTCTTC. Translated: CASRLAEYNEQFF.

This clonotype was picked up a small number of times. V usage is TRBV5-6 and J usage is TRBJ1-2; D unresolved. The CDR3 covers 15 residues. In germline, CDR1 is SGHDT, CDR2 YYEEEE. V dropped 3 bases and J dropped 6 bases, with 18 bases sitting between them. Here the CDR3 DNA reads TGTGCCAGCAGCTCAAGGACCATCGATATCCATGGCTACACCTTC. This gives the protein CASSSRTIDIHGYTF.

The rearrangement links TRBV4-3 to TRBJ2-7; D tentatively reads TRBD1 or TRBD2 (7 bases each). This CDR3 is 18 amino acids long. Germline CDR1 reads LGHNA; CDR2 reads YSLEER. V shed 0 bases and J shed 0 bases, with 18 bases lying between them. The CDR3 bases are TGCGCCAGCAGCCAAGAAGAGGGAGGGGGCTATCGCTCCTACGAGCAGTACTTC. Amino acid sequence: CASSQEEGGGYRSYEQYF.

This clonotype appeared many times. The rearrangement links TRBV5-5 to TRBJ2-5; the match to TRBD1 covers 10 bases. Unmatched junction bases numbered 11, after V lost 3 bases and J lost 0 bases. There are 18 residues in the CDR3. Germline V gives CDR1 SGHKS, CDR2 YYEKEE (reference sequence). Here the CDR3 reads CASSWRDRGTADQETQYF. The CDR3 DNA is TGTGCCAGCAGCTGGCGGGACAGGGGCACTGCTGACCAAGAGACCCAGTACTTC.

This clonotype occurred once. The CDR3 bases are TGTGCCAGCAGCGTAGGTTGGGGGCGAGATGAAAAACTGTTTTTT. This sequence encodes CASSVGWGRDEKLFF. The chain couples TRBV9 to TRBJ1-4, with D maybe TRBD1 (6 bases). V gave up 0 bases and J gave up 6 bases, with 12 bases separating them. CDR3 size: 15 residues. Germline loops: CDR1 SGDLS, CDR2 YYNGEE.

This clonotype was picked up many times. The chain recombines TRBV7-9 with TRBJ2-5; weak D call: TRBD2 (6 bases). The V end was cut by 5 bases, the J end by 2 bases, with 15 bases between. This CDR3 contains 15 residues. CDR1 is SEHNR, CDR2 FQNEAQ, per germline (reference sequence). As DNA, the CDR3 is TGTGCCAGCAGCCCCCGATCCCTAGCGCAAGAGACCCAGTACTTC. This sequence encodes CASSPRSLAQETQYF.

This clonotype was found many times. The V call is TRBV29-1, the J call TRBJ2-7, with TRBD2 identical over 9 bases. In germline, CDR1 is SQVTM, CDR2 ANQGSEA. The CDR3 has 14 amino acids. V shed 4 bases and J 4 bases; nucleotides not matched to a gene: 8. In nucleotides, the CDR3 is TGCAGCGTTGTGGTGCGGGAGGGCTGGTACGAGCAGTACTTC. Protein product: CSVVVREGWYEQYF.

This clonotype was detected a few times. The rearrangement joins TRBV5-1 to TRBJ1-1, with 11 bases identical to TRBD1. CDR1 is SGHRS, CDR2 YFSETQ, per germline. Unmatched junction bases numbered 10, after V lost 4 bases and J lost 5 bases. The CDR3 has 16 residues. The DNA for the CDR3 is TGCGCCAGCAGCCCACGTGGACAGGGGGCTGGGACTGAAGCTTTCTTT. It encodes CASSPRGQGAGTEAFF.

The CDR3 DNA reads as TGCAGTGCTCAAGACAGGGTTACCAACACCGGGGAGCTGTTTTTT. Translating it yields CSAQDRVTNTGELFF. The chain recombines TRBV20-1 with TRBJ2-2, with 7 bases that match TRBD1. V shed 5 bases, J shed 2 bases, and the junction held 8 bases outside the gene matches. CDR1 and CDR2 (germline): DFQATT, SNEGSKA (reference sequence). The CDR3 contains 15 residues.

The CDR3: CSASPPLNTEAFF. The CDR3 DNA is TGCAGTGCTAGCCCCCCGTTGAACACTGAAGCTTTCTTT. The rearrangement joins TRBV20-1 to TRBJ1-1, with D unclear. The CDR3 sequence is 13 residues long. Germline V gene lookup returns CDR1 DFQATT and CDR2 SNEGSKA (reference sequence). The ends were cut back, 3 bases at V and 0 bases at J, with 8 bases in the middle.

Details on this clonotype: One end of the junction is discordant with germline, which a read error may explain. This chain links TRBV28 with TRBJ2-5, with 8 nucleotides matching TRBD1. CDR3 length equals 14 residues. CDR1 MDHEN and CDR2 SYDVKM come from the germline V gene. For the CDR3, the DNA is TGTGCCAGCAGTTCCAGGGGGCGGATAGAGACCCGGTACTTC. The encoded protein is CASSSRGRIETRYF.

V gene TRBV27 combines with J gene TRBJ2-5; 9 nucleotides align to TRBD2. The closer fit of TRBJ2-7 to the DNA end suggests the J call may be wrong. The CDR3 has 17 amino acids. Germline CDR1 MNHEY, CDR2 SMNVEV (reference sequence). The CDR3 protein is CASSPNPWAGGLYEQYF. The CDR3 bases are TGTGCCAGCAGTCCGAACCCGTGGGCGGGGGGGCTCTACGAGCAGTACTTC.

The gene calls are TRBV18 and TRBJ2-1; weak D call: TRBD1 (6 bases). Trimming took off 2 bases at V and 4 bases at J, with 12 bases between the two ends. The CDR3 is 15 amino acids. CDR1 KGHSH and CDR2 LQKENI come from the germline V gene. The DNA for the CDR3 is TGTGCCAGCTCACCAGGACAGCTCAAATACAATGAGCAGTTCTTC. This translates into CASSPGQLKYNEQFF.

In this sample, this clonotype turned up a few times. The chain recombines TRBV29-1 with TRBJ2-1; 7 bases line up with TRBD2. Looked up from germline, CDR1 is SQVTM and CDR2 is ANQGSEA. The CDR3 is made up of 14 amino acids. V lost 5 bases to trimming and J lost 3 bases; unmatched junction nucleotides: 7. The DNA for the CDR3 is TGCAGCGTTAGGACGTGGGACTACTACAATGAGCAGTTCTTC. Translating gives CSVRTWDYYNEQFF.

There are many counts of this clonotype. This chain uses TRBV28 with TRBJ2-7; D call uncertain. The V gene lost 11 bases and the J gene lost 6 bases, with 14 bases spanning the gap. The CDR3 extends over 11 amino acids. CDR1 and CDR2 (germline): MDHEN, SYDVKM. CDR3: CAPNSPSEQYF. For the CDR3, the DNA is TGTGCCCCTAATTCCCCGAGCGAGCAGTACTTC.

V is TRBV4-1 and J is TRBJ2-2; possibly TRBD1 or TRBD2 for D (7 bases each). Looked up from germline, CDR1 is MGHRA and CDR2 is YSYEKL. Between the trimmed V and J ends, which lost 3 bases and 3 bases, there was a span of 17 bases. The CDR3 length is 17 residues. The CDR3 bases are TGCGCCAGCAGCCACCAGGGGAGGGGGCGATACACCGGGGAGCTGTTTTTT. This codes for CASSHQGRGRYTGELFF.

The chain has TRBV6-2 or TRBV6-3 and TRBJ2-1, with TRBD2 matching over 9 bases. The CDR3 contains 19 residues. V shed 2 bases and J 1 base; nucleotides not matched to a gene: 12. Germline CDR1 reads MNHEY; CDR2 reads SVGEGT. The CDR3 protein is CASSYGVRVAGVSYNEQFF. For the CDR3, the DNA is TGTGCCAGCAGTTACGGCGTCCGAGTAGCGGGAGTGTCCTACAATGAGCAGTTCTTC.

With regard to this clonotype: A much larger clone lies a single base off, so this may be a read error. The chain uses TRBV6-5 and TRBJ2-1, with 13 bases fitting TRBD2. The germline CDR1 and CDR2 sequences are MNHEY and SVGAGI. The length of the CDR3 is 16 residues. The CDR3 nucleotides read TGTGCCAGCAGTTATGGGGGGACTAGCGGGAACAATGAGCAGTCCTTC. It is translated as CASSYGGTSGNNEQSF.

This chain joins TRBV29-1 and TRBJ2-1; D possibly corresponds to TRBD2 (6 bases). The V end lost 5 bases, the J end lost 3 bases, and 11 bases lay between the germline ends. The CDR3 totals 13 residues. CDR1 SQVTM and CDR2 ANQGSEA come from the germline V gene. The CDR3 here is CSVLEGLYNEQFF. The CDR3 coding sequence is TGCAGCGTTCTGGAGGGGCTCTACAATGAGCAGTTCTTC.

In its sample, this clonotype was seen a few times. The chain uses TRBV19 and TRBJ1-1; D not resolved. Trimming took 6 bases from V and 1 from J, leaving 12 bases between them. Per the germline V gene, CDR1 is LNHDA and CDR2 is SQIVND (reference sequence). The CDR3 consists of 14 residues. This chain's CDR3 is CASSMAGGNTEAFF. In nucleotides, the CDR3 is TGTGCCAGTAGCATGGCGGGAGGGAACACTGAAGCTTTCTTT. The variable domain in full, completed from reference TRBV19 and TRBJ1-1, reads DGGITQSPKYLFRKEGQNVTLSCEQNLNHDAMYWYRQDPGQGLRLIYYSQIVNDFQKGDIAEGYSVSREKKESFPLTVTSAQKNPTAFYLCASSMAGGNTEAFFGQGTRLTVV.

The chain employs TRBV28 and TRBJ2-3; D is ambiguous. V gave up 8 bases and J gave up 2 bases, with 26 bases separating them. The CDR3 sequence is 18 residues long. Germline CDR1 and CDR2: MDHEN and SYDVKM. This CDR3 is CASDSRELTRLITDTQYF. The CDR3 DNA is TGTGCCAGCGATTCTAGGGAATTAACAAGATTAATCACAGATACGCAGTATTTT. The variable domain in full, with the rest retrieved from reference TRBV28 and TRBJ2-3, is DVKVTQSSRYLVKRTGEKVFLECVQDMDHENMFWYRQDPGLGLRLIYFSYDVKMKEKGDIPEGYSVSREKKERFSLILESASTNQTSMYLCASDSRELTRLITDTQYFGPGTRLTVL.

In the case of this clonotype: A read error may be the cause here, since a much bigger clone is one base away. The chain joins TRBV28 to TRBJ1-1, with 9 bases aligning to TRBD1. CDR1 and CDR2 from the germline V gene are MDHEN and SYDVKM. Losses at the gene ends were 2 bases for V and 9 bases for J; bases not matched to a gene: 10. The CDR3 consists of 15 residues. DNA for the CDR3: TGTGCCAGCAGTTTAGAGGGGACAGGGAGGACTAAAGCTTTCTTT. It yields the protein CASSLEGTGRTKAFF.